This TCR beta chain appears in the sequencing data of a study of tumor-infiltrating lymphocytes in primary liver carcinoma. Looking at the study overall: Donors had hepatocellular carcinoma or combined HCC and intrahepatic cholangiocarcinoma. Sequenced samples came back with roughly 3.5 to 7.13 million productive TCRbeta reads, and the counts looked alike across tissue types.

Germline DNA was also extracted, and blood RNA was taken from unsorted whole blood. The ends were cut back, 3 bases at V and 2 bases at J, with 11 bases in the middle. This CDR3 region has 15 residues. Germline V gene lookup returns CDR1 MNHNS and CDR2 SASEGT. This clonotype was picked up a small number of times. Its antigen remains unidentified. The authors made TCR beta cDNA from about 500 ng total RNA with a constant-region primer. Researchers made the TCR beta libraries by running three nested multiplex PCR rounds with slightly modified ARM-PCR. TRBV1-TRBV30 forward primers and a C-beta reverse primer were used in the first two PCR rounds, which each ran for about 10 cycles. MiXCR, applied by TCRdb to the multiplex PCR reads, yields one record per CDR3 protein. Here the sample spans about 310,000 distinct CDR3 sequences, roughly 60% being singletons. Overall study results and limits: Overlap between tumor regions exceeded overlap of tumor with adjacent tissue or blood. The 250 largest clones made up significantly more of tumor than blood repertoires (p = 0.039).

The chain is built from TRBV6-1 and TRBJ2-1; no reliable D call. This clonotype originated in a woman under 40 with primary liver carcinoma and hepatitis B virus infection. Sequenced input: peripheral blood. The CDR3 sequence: CASSEWTAPYNEQFF. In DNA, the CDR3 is TGTGCCAGCAGTGAGTGGACCGCCCCCTACAATGAGCAGTTCTTC.